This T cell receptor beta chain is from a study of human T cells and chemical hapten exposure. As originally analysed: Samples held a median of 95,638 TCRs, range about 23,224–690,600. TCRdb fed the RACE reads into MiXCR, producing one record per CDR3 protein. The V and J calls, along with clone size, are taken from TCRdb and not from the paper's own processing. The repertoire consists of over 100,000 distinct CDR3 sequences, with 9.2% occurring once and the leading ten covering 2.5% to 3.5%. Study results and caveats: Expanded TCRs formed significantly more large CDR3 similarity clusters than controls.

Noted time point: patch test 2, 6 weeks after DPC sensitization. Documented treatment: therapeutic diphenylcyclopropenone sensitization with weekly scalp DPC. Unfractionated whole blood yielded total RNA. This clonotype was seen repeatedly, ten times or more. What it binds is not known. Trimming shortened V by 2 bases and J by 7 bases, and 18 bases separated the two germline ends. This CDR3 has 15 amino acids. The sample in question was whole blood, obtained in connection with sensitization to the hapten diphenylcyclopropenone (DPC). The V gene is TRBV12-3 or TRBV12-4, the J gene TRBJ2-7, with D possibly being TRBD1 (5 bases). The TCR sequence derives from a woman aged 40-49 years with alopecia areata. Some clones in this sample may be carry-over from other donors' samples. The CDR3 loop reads CASSLQGTGSFEQYF. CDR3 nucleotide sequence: TGTGCCAGCAGTTTACAGGGTACAGGCTCCTTTGAGCAGTACTTC.